The sequence of this TCR beta chain was determined in a study of CD8+ T cells in alopecia areata (dated by TCRdb to between 2018 and 2020). Background for the entire study: The treated patients took part in an open-label pilot trial in which moderate-to-severe alopecia areata was treated with oral tofacitinib at 5 to 10 mg twice daily. Patients on tofacitinib were biopsied at baseline and after 4 and 24 weeks of treatment, and several of the patients also had a later scalp biopsy. For the treated patients, the SALT score, which quantifies what percentage of scalp surface area is affected, served as the measure of disease severity. RNA was obtained with the PAXgene miRNA kit for fixed scalp, the miRNeasy kit for PBMCs, and the RNeasy kit for mouse skin. Tofacitinib was administered for 6 to 18 months, and 6 months of follow-up off drug were then conducted to assess delayed response and recurrence. In both human patients and the C3H/HeJ mouse model, the study applied high-throughput TCRbeta sequencing to look at T cell clonal expansion in alopecia areata. Scalp tissue and sorted CD4+ and CD8+ peripheral blood T cells from patchy and totalis/universalis alopecia areata patients and from healthy controls were covered by human TCRbeta sequencing. Clonality in the scalp was compared among normal scalp (n=4), patchy alopecia areata scalp (n=8), and alopecia totalis/universalis scalp (n=8). TCRbeta CDR3 regions were amplified by immunoSEQ multiplex PCR with 35 Vbeta forward and 13 Jbeta reverse primers.

To prepare the library, the immunoSEQ multiplex PCR assay was applied. RNA was extracted from all samples and reverse transcribed into cDNA as template for TCR sequencing. First-strand cDNA was synthesized with SuperScript III using a 2:1 mix of oligo-dT and random hexamers. A synthetic immune receptor repertoire was used to measure amplification bias, and any remaining bias was corrected computationally. As for the original processing: Raw reads were preprocessed for error removal, and CDR3 was defined according to IMGT conventions as running from the conserved cysteine to phenylalanine. Clonality was computed by normalizing Shannon entropy by log2 of the number of productive unique TCRs and subtracting the result from 1. Whether scalp clones were CD4 or CD8 was inferred by matching scalp TCRbeta sequences against CD4 and CD8 repertoires sorted from blood. The table comes from immuneACCESS by way of TCRdb, which keeps in-frame sequences with V and J called. Part of the clones is missing from these tables; in studies checked, under half for an unresolved V gene and the rest for unknown reasons. V, J and clone size are taken as reported in that table, and D and trimming were inferred from the DNA itself. This sample holds roughly 40,000 clones; roughly 92% were observed only once. The biggest ten clones account for about 19% of the sample.

Broad study findings and their caveats: Shared TCR sequences between patients were less evident than in mice, which may be partly attributable to HLA diversity in the patient population. Compared with normal scalp, lesional scalp, particularly in alopecia totalis/universalis, had higher clonality and more expanded CD8+ clones, which suggests antigenic drive. Because the treated cohort was small and had just a single nonresponder, larger studies are needed to establish links between baseline CD8+ expansion and response. Scalp TCR repertoire analysis is complicated because resident alphabeta T cells in normal human skin are also sequenced, whereas mouse skin is dominated by gammadelta T cells. Scalp clonality and the number of expanded CD8+ clones among the top 100 scalp clones were significantly decreased by tofacitinib. During tofacitinib treatment, many expanded lesional clones stuck around in both scalp and blood, and this persistence may partly explain why relapse happens after treatment is stopped.

Read against the paper, the sample's time point label means: around 24 weeks on oral tofacitinib. The treatment or condition label corresponds to: oral pan-JAK inhibitor, 5-10 mg twice daily. Lesional scalp punch biopsies and peripheral blood were obtained from alopecia areata patients. PBMCs were isolated by density centrifugation and stained for CD3, CD4 and CD8, after which CD4+ and CD8+ T cells were sorted on a FACSAria. Worth noting for this clone: Which antigen it targets is not known. No qualities accompany the bases; no much larger clone lies one base away.

Per the germline V gene, MNHEY is the CDR1 and SVGAGI is the CDR2. From the cysteine up to the phenylalanine, the CDR3 has a length of 15 residues. Only the CDR3 part of the read is kept: 45 bases, read in frame from the first base. After removal of 5 bases from V and 3 bases from J, the junction retains 7 bases not matched to a gene. Rearrangement joined TRBV6-5 to TRBJ1-5; TRBD1 agrees with 7 junctional bases. The TCR sequence derives from a human donor with alopecia areata. The source material was CD8+ T cells sorted from blood, sampled at week 24, from a patient treated with tofacitinib. The DNA sequence is as follows: TGTGCCAGCAGTGCCGGGACAGCAACCAATCAGCCCCAGCATTTT. It translates to CASSAGTATNQPQHF.